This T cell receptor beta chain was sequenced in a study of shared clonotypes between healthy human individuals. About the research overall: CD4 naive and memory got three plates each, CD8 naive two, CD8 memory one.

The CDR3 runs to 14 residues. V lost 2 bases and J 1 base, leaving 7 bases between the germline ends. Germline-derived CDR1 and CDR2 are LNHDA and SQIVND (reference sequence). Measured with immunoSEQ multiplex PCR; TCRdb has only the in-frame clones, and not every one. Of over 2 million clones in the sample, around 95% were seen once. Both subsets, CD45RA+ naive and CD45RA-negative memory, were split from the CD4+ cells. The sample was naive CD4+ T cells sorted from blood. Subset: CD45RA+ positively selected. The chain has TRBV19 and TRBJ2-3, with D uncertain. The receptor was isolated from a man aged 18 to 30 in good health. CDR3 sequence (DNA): TGTGCCAGTAGTATATTGACTGGCACAGATACGCAGTATTTT. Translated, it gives CASSILTGTDTQYF.